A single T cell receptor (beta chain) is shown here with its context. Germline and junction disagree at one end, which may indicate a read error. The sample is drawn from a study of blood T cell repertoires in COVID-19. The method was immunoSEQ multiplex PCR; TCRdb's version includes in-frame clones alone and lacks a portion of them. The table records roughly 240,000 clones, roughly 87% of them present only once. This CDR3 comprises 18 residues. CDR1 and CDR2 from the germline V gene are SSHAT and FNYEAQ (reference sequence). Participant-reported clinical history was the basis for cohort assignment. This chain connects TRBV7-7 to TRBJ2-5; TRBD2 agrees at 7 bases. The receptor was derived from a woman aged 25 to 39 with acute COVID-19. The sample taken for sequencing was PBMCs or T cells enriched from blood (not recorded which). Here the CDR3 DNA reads TGTGCTAGCAGCTTACGCCGAGGGGCTAGCGGCTTACAAGAGACCCAGTACTTC. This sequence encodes CASSLRRGASGLQETQYF.